This entry describes one T cell receptor (beta chain). What this receptor recognizes is not known. The record has no base qualities; no much larger clone is one base away. This sample is drawn from a study of OX40 agonist ivuxolimab in advanced cancers. As for the study more broadly: Ivuxolimab was a fully human IgG2 agonistic monoclonal antibody targeting the costimulatory receptor OX40 (CD134). Prior anti-PD-1, anti-PD-L1 or anti-CTLA-4 therapy was permitted, and approximately 42% of dose-escalation patients had received checkpoint inhibitors. Intravenous ivuxolimab was administered to patients every 2 weeks at six dose levels: 0.01, 0.1, 0.3, 1.5, 3 and 10 mg/kg. The paper describes the monotherapy dose-escalation part (N of about 57 patients) of the phase I trial of ivuxolimab. Of the 50 or so patients in dose escalation, some 20 had hepatocellular carcinoma, some 15 had melanoma, 9 had renal cell carcinoma and 9 had head and neck cancer. Three dose-escalation patients achieved partial responses, one with hepatocellular carcinoma and two with cutaneous melanoma. The purpose of peripheral TCRbeta sequencing was to test whether ivuxolimab changed TCR sequence diversity and led to clonal T-cell expansion. A male proportion of around 83% and a mean age of around 60 years, ranging from 23 to 79, were recorded for the dose-escalation cohort.

Patients with autoimmune disease history or receiving systemic immunosuppression were excluded from the trial. Peripheral blood for TCR sequencing was collected from all dose cohorts at baseline, on cycle 4 day 1, and on cycle 7 day 1. The samples were taken from a phase I, first-in-human, multicenter, open-label dose-escalation trial of ivuxolimab. Adults with locally advanced or metastatic melanoma, renal cell carcinoma, hepatocellular carcinoma or head and neck squamous cell carcinoma were enrolled in the trial. Before TCR sequencing, CD4+ T cells and CD8+ T cells were sorted from peripheral blood as separate populations. To sequence the TCRbeta CDR3 region, genomic DNA was isolated from the sorted cells. The immunoSEQ Assay was used for sequencing of TCRbeta CDR3 regions. This immuneACCESS table, as held by TCRdb, lists in-frame sequences with V and J called but not all clones. Of the missing ones, under half trace to an unresolved V gene in checked studies; the others have no known cause. The sample table shows 14,000 or so clones, and over 75% are seen once. The ten largest clonotypes hold over 12% of the sample.

General study outcomes and caveats: After ivuxolimab, CD8+ T cells had more expanded clones than CD4+ T cells on average. The antigen specificity of the peripheral T cells that underwent clonal expansion was not determined. In partial responders in the 0.1-3.0 mg/kg groups, normalized peripheral clonal expansion was found to be among the lowest, especially among CD8+ T cells. Low levels of normalized T-cell clonal expansion were also shown by some nonresponding patients. Clonal expansion of both CD4+ and CD8+ blood T cells was observed from baseline to week 6 at doses 0.1 to 3.0 mg/kg.

The germline ends are 19 bases apart after V is trimmed by 3 bases and J by 6 bases. According to the germline V gene (reference sequence), CDR1 reads SGHNT and CDR2 reads YYREEE. The CDR3 measures 15 amino acids from cysteine to phenylalanine. Kept here is only the CDR3 DNA, which spans 45 bases and is read in frame from base 1. Sequenced here: CD4+ or CD8+ T cells sorted from blood, sampled in a trial of the OX40 agonist ivuxolimab. The sequence was obtained from an adult with an advanced solid tumor such as melanoma, head and neck, liver or kidney cancer. Recombination connected TRBV5-4 to TRBJ2-7; TRBD1 is perhaps the D gene, given 6 matching bases. The nucleotides are TGTGCCAGCAGCTCGGCCGGCAGGGGACCTCTCGAGCAGTACTTC. Its coded protein is CASSSAGRGPLEQYF. With the rest looked up from the reference TRBV5-4 and TRBJ2-7 genes rather than sequenced, the full variable domain is ETGVTQSPTHLIKTRGQQVTLRCSSQSGHNTVSWYQQALGQGPQFIFQYYREEENGRGNFPPRFSGLQFPNYSSELNVNALELDDSALYLCASSSAGRGPLEQYFGPGTRLTVT.